This T cell receptor (beta chain) was retrieved from a study of cytomegalovirus exposure and HLA in healthy donors. Overall study context: The 120 validation repertoires were reported in a later analysis to have been generated on the same platform as the roughly 720 first-cohort repertoires.

CDR3 length equals 12 residues. Germline assignment: CDR1 SNHLY and CDR2 FYNNEI. V dropped 4 bases and J dropped 4 bases, with 5 bases sitting between them. Profiled with immunoSEQ multiplex PCR; TCRdb holds only in-frame clones, not every one. The sample comprises fewer than 400,000 clones, approximately 88% of which are singletons, and over 0.9% rests with the top ten. Material for sequencing was PBMCs. The clonotype was recovered from a man aged 25 to 45 in good health and CMV-seronegative. The chain links TRBV2 to TRBJ2-1, with no clear D. In DNA form, the CDR3 reads TGTGCCAGCAGTGCCTCTTACAATGAGCAGTTCTTC. Amino acids: CASSASYNEQFF. The full variable domain, in which reference TRBV2 and TRBJ2-1 provide the parts outside the CDR3, is EPEVTQTPSHQVTQMGQEVILRCVPISNHLYFYWYRQILGQKVEFLVSFYNNEISEKSEIFDDQFSVERPDGSNFTLKIRSTKLEDSAMYFCASSASYNEQFFGPGTRLTVL.